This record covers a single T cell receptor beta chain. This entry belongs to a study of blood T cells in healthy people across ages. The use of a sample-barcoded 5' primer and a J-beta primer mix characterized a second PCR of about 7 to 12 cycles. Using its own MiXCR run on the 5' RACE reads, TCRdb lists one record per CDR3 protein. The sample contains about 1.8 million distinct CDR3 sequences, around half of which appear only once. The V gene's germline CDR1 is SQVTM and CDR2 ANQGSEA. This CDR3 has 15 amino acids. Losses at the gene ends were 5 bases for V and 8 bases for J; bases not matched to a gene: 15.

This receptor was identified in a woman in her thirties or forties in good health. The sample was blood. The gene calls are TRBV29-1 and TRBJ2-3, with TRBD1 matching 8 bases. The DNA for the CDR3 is TGCAGCGTTACCCTGACAGGGGTGGATAGGCCTACGCAGTATTTT. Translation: CSVTLTGVDRPTQYF.